This T cell receptor (beta chain) is from a study of cytomegalovirus exposure and HLA in healthy donors. Overall study findings and caveats: From TCR beta sequences, most subjects' HLA-A and HLA-B alleles were reportedly predicted accurately. Researchers reported that a few CMV-associated chains were confirmed in vitro as CMV antigen-specific. Roughly 170 TCR beta chains were listed as cytomegalovirus-associated.

The CDR3 extends over 15 amino acids. With V trimmed by 3 bases and J by 3 bases, 5 bases remained unmatched. CDR1 is LNHDA, CDR2 SQIVND, per germline (reference sequence). As concerns this clone: Its specificity is not known.

PCR involved 60 Vbeta and 13 Jbeta primers. Libraries were prepared by immunoSEQ multiplex PCR; TCRdb keeps only in-frame clonotypes and omits some of them. The sample lists roughly 60,000 clones, roughly 80% occurring once. The chain combines TRBV19 with TRBJ1-1; 9 bases map to TRBD1. This receptor was taken from a woman between 35 and 50 years old in good health and CMV-seropositive. The sequenced sample was PBMCs. CDR3 in amino acids: CASSMPGQGDTEAFF. The CDR3 nucleotides are TGTGCCAGTAGTATGCCGGGACAGGGAGACACTGAAGCTTTCTTT.